These 12 T cell receptor beta chains originate from one sample sequenced in a study of OX40 agonist ivuxolimab in advanced cancers. Clones were sequenced by immunoSEQ multiplex PCR, and TCRdb holds only the in-frame ones, with some missing. The sample yields about 59,000 clones, 80% to 95% seen once. The sample was CD4+ or CD8+ T cells sorted from blood, taken in a trial of the OX40 agonist ivuxolimab. Source of these receptors: an adult with an advanced solid tumor such as melanoma, head and neck, liver or kidney cancer.

The chain has TRBV30 and TRBJ1-5; D gene ambiguous. This CDR3 has 14 residues. Germline values: CDR1 GTSNPN, CDR2 SVGIG (reference sequence). V lost 0 bases and J lost 2, with 8 bases in between. CDR3 nucleotide sequence: TGTGCCTGGAGTGTTCCCATAGGCAATCAGCCCCAGCATTTT. Protein: CAWSVPIGNQPQHF.

Judged by abundance, this clone is medium-sized. This chain uses TRBV18 with TRBJ2-1; 11 nucleotides line up with TRBD2. The CDR3 is 18 residues long. Losses at the gene ends were 5 bases for V and 5 bases for J; bases not matched to a gene: 14. Germline lookup yields CDR1 KGHSH and CDR2 LQKENI. The CDR3 reads CASSSGLAEDITNNEQFF. The CDR3 DNA reads TGTGCCAGCTCATCGGGACTAGCGGAAGACATTACAAACAATGAGCAGTTCTTC.

This clone was seen only once. The chain links TRBV6-5 to TRBJ1-5; a weak D match, TRBD1 (6 bases). V lost 7 bases, J lost 6 bases, and 13 bases lay in between. CDR3 length: 13 amino acids. CDR1 is MNHEY and CDR2 is SVGAGI in the germline V gene. In nucleotides, the CDR3 is TGTGCCAGCAACAAACAGGGAAGTCAGCCCCAGCATTTT. This gives the protein CASNKQGSQPQHF.

The count of this clone is one. This chain links TRBV19 with TRBJ2-1; 11 bases map to TRBD2. Germline loops: CDR1 LNHDA, CDR2 SQIVND (reference sequence). J gave up 6 bases and V 7 bases, and 5 bases lay outside the gene matches. CDR3 length equals 14 residues. The CDR3, as DNA: TGTGCCAGTATGACTAGCGGGGAGGGCAATGAGCAGTTCTTC. Translated: CASMTSGEGNEQFF.

In its sample, this clone was seen once. The chain combines TRBV27 with TRBJ1-2; D might be TRBD1 (5 bases). Trimming shortened V by 5 bases and J by 2 bases, and 18 bases separated the two germline ends. The germline CDR1 and CDR2 sequences are MNHEY and SMNVEV (reference sequence). The CDR3 is 16 residues long. The CDR3 spells CASSPSLGQLNYGYTF. The CDR3 DNA is TGTGCCAGCAGTCCCTCCCTCGGACAACTCAACTATGGCTACACCTTC.

V gene TRBV9 combines with J gene TRBJ2-7; D unclear. CDR1 is SGDLS and CDR2 is YYNGEE in the germline V gene. The CDR3 has 15 amino acids. The V gene lost 0 bases and the J gene lost 0 bases, with 10 bases spanning the gap. The CDR3 loop reads CASSVAARSSYEQYF. The CDR3 bases are TGTGCCAGCAGCGTAGCCGCCAGGAGCTCCTACGAGCAGTACTTC.

The chain is built from TRBV30 and TRBJ1-6; D not certain. Germline CDR1 reads GTSNPN; CDR2 reads SVGIG (reference sequence). Trimming took off 2 bases at V and 7 bases at J, with 15 bases between the two ends. This CDR3 comprises 15 residues. The CDR3 nucleotides are TGTGCCTGGAGTCAGAGCCTATTGGTGAATTCACCCCTCCACTTT. Translating gives CAWSQSLLVNSPLHF.

V and J are TRBV27 and TRBJ1-5; D unresolved. The germline CDR1 and CDR2 sequences are MNHEY and SMNVEV (reference sequence). The CDR3 totals 12 residues. With 4 bases removed from V and 6 bases from J, the gap between germline ends came to 7 bases. CDR3 sequence reads: CASSSGPQPQHF. For the CDR3, the DNA is TGTGCCAGCAGTTCCGGCCCTCAGCCCCAGCATTTT.

This clone was detected only a few times. The chain couples TRBV15 to TRBJ2-1; D may be TRBD2 (6 bases). The V gene lost 8 bases and the J gene lost 5 bases, with 10 bases spanning the gap. The length of the CDR3 is 12 residues. CDR1 is LNHNV, CDR2 YYDKDF, per germline (reference sequence). The CDR3 coding sequence is TGTGCCACCCTGGGACTGAACAATGAGCAGTTCTTC. This translates into CATLGLNNEQFF. Drawing the rest from reference TRBV15 and TRBJ2-1, the complete variable domain is DAMVIQNPRYQVTQFGKPVTLSCSQTLNHNVMYWYQQKSSQAPKLLFHYYDKDFNNEADTPDNFQSRRPNTSFCFLDIRSPGLGDTAMYLCATLGLNNEQFFGPGTRLTVL.

This chain connects TRBV15 to TRBJ1-3, with a possible D match to TRBD1 (5 bases). Trimming removed 5 bases from V and 4 bases from J, with 9 bases in between. The CDR3 is made up of 13 amino acids. CDR1 and CDR2 from the germline V gene are LNHNV and YYDKDF (reference sequence). The CDR3 bases are TGTGCCACCAGCTGGACACGAGGAAACACCATATATTTT. Translating it yields CATSWTRGNTIYF. Complete variable domain (other parts from reference TRBV15 and TRBJ1-3): DAMVIQNPRYQVTQFGKPVTLSCSQTLNHNVMYWYQQKSSQAPKLLFHYYDKDFNNEADTPDNFQSRRPNTSFCFLDIRSPGLGDTAMYLCATSWTRGNTIYFGEGSWLTVV.

The chain recombines TRBV6-5 with TRBJ1-6, with D possibly TRBD1 on 6 matching bases. Germline V gives CDR1 MNHEY, CDR2 SVGAGI. The CDR3 has 15 residues. Trimming pared 6 bases from V and 9 bases from J, leaving 18 bases between. The CDR3 DNA sequence: TGTGCCAGCAGGAGACGTGAACAGGGTTCTTCACCCCTCCACTTT. It encodes CASRRREQGSSPLHF.

This chain links TRBV29-1 with TRBJ2-1, with D hard to call. The CDR3 is 12 amino acids. V was clipped by 2 bases and J by 4 bases, with 6 bases between them. Germline V CDR1 and CDR2: SQVTM, ANQGSEA. CDR3 nucleotide sequence: TGCAGCGTTGAAAGCGCATACAATGAGCAGTTCTTC. This codes for CSVESAYNEQFF.